This T cell receptor beta chain was captured by sequencing in a study of T cell clones after liver transplantation. Overall study: As an antigen-independent comparator, third-party-reactive TCRbeta sequences came from pre-transplant mixed lymphocyte reactions. HCV positivity affected three of eight recipients; the rest lacked autoimmune or viral indications.

Deletions cut 3 bases from V and 2 bases from J, with 16 bases between. The CDR3 length is 16 residues. Germline assignment: CDR1 SGHTA and CDR2 FQGNSA. This clone was counted a single time. The antigen is unknown. The data were produced by immunoSEQ multiplex PCR, yet TCRdb's version contains in-frame clones alone and is incomplete. Here the sample spans 85,000 to 130,000 clones, roughly four fifths being singletons. Study-level points and caveats: Rather than being deleted, graft donor-reactive T cells may have moved into the graft.

This chain links TRBV7-2 with TRBJ1-1; D gene unclear. The specimen comprised CD4+ T cells from blood, sampled before liver transplant. The sequence derives from a human donor who received a liver transplant. CDR3 DNA: TGTGCCAGCAGCTTTGCCCTGAATTGGGAAAACACTGAAGCTTTCTTT. It specifies CASSFALNWENTEAFF.